These 10 T cell receptor beta chains share one sample of origin, sequenced in a study of blood T cell repertoires in COVID-19. Measured with immunoSEQ multiplex PCR; TCRdb has only the in-frame clones, and not every one. The profile shows roughly 120,000 clones, 80% to 90% of them singletons. The specimen was peripheral blood. Source of these receptors: a woman aged 45 to 65 with active or convalescent COVID-19.

This chain joins TRBV6-4 and TRBJ2-1, with D possibly being TRBD1 (6 bases). The CDR3 extends over 13 amino acids. Germline loops: CDR1 MRHNA, CDR2 SNTAGT. Trimming pared 6 bases from V and 9 bases from J, leaving 15 bases between. CDR3 nucleotide sequence: TGTGCCAGCAGACAGGGAGAAGGGAGTGAGCAGTTCTTC. Protein sequence: CASRQGEGSEQFF.

The CDR3 nucleotides read TGCAGCGCCTTGTCCTCTGGAAACACCATATATTTT. Translating it yields CSALSSGNTIYF. The chain links TRBV29-1 to TRBJ1-3; no clear D. V was shortened by 7 bases and J by 0 bases, with 7 bases between the two germline ends. The CDR3 is made up of 12 amino acids. CDR1 and CDR2 (germline): SQVTM, ANQGSEA.

Written as DNA, the CDR3 is TGTGCCAGCAGCCAAGACGCGCTAGCGGGAGGGATGGTTTACGAGCAGTACTTC. It encodes CASSQDALAGGMVYEQYF. V and J are TRBV4-2 and TRBJ2-7; 12 bases line up with TRBD2. Germline CDR1 is LGHNA and CDR2 is YNFKEQ. Unmatched junction bases numbered 10, after V lost 0 bases and J lost 4 bases. CDR3 length equals 18 residues.

This clone was seen just once. This chain uses TRBV6-6 with TRBJ2-2; 9 bases agree with TRBD1. Looked up from germline, CDR1 is MNHNY and CDR2 is SVGAGI (reference sequence). This CDR3 spans 15 amino acids. Trimming cost V 5 bases and J 4 bases; bases outside gene matches: 5. As DNA, the CDR3 is TGTGCCAGCAGTCTCGGGACAGGGTCCACCGGGGAGCTGTTTTTT. Its protein is CASSLGTGSTGELFF.

J is TRBJ2-6 and V is TRBV21-1; the table's D call, TRBD1, has no DNA check behind it. TRBV21-1 is listed as a pseudogene. The CDR3 consists of 19 residues. CDR3 DNA: TGTGCCAGCAGTCACTACGACAGGGTATGGGTCACTGGGGCCAACGTCCTGACTTTC. This translates into CASSHYDRVWVTGANVLTF.

V and J are TRBV9 and TRBJ2-1; a weak D match, TRBD2 (5 bases). V lost 4 bases and J 2 bases, leaving 16 bases between the germline ends. CDR3 length equals 16 residues. The germline V gene has CDR1 SGDLS and CDR2 YYNGEE. The CDR3 bases are TGTGCCAGCAGCCCCTCCGGAGGTAGGGCCTACAATGAGCAGTTCTTC. This gives the protein CASSPSGGRAYNEQFF.

The rearrangement links TRBV12-3 or TRBV12-4 to TRBJ1-2; tentative D call: TRBD1 (6 bases). V shed 6 bases and J shed 6 bases, with 14 bases lying between them. The CDR3 covers 13 residues. CDR3 bases: TGTGCCAGCAGGCGGAATCAGGGGAATGGCTACACCTTC. Its protein is CASRRNQGNGYTF.

For this clone: At the DNA level, this CDR3 is encoded by other sequences in the same sample as well. The chain uses TRBV28 and TRBJ1-1; 8 nucleotides match TRBD1. Losses at the gene ends were 6 bases for V and 1 base for J; bases not matched to a gene: 4. CDR1 is MDHEN and CDR2 is SYDVKM in the germline V gene. The CDR3 is 14 amino acids. In DNA, the CDR3 is TGTGCCAGCAGACCAGGACAGGGGAACACTGAAGCTTTCTTT. Translating it yields CASRPGQGNTEAFF. Full variable domain (rest looked up from reference TRBV28 and TRBJ1-1): DVKVTQSSRYLVKRTGEKVFLECVQDMDHENMFWYRQDPGLGLRLIYFSYDVKMKEKGDIPEGYSVSREKKERFSLILESASTNQTSMYLCASRPGQGNTEAFFGQGTRLTVV.

The chain uses TRBV6-1 and TRBJ1-5, with TRBD1 identical over 7 bases. The germline gives CDR1 MNHNS, CDR2 SASEGT. The CDR3 consists of 15 residues. Germline trimming cut 3 bases from V and 5 bases from J; bases unmatched to any gene: 7. CDR3 in DNA: TGTGCCAGCAGTGAGGGACAGCTCCCGTATCAGCCCCAGCATTTT. This codes for CASSEGQLPYQPQHF.

The CDR3 here is CASSQDSPYLAGYYNEQFF. The CDR3 DNA is TGTGCCAGCAGCCAAGATAGCCCCTATCTAGCGGGATATTACAATGAGCAGTTCTTC. V gene TRBV14 combines with J gene TRBJ2-1; 9 nucleotides line up with TRBD2. The V segment lost 0 bases and the J segment 4 bases; nucleotides outside the gene matches: 13. Germline V gene data show CDR1 as SGHDN and CDR2 as FVKESK. This CDR3 comprises 19 residues.